The clone carrying this T cell receptor beta chain was seen at least ten times. Its antigen remains unidentified. Template switching created a universal primer site, and the cDNA included unique molecular identifiers. Each CDR3 protein is one row after TCRdb ran MiXCR on the 5' RACE reads. The sample contains fewer than 250,000 distinct CDR3 sequences, approximately 9% of which appear only once. These data originate in a study of identical twins. General study results and limits: Invariant MAIT and iNKT cells are populations that could partly confound zero-insertion analyses. Whereas memory repertoires showed no such difference, abundant cord blood beta clonotypes carried fewer insertions. A cross-sectional statistical analysis, not follow-up of the same donors, supported the conclusions.

Sequenced: memory (CD45RO+) T cells sorted from blood. This sequence was found in a woman aged 18-30 years in good health.

In DNA, the CDR3 is TGTGCCAGCACCCCCGGGCTAGCCAACACCGGGGAGCTGTTTTTT. It encodes CASTPGLANTGELFF. The chain links TRBV28 to TRBJ2-2; possibly TRBD2 for D (5 bases). Germline assignment: CDR1 MDHEN and CDR2 SYDVKM. With 7 bases removed from V and 2 bases from J, the gap between germline ends came to 14 bases. The CDR3 contains 15 residues.